This record concerns one TCR beta chain sequence. There is no known antigen for this receptor. Per-nucleotide qualities are absent, and no much larger clonotype sits a single base away. Reading the germline V gene (reference sequence) gives CDR1 LNHNV and CDR2 YYDKDF. There are 16 amino acids in the CDR3, from cysteine to phenylalanine inclusive. The sequence is cut down to CDR3 DNA, 48 bases in frame from base 1. V ends up 0 bases short and J 4 bases short, with an unmatched junction base count of 5. This specimen belongs to a study of T cell changes during pregnancy in multiple sclerosis (dated by TCRdb to about 2019). For the study in its entirety: In women with multiple sclerosis, the researchers looked at how the T cell repertoire shifted as pregnancy progressed.

Library creation used the immunoSEQ multiplex PCR assay. Here the immuneACCESS table is served through TCRdb, limited to in-frame sequences with V and J called. Missing clones are a known gap in these copies; in checked studies unresolved V genes cover under half, and the rest lacks a known reason. In this sample the table shows about 36,000 clones, about 91% of which occur a single time. The ten largest account for 0.4% to 0.5% of the sample. Sequenced material: CD4+ T cells from peripheral blood mononuclear cells, taken after pregnancy. The receptor was derived from a female donor with multiple sclerosis, enrolled in a pregnancy study. This receptor chain uses TRBV15 and TRBJ2-2; a stretch of 7 junction bases matches TRBD1. At the DNA level, the sequence is TGTGCCACCAGCAGAGAACAGGGGCGCCGCACCGGGGAGCTGTTTTTT. Its protein reads: CATSREQGRRTGELFF.